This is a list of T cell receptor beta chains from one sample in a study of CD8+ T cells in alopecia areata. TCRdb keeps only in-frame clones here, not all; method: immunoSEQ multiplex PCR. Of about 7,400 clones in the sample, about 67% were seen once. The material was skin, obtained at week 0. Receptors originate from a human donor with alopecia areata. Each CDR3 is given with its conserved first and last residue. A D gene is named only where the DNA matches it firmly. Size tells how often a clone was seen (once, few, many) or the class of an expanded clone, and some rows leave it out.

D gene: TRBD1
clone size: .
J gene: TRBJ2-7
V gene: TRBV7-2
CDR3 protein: CASSLQTGGLVEQYF
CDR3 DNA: TGTGCCAGCAGCTTACAGACAGGGGGCTTAGTCGAGCAGTACTTC

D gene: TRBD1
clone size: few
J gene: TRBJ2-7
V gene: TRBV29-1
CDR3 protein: CSVEVLGQGITYEQYF
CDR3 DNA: TGCAGCGTTGAAGTTCTTGGACAGGGGATAACCTACGAGCAGTACTTC

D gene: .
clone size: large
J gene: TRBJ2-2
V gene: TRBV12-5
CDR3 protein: CASGFFRGTGELFF
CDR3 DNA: TGTGCTAGTGGTTTCTTCAGGGGTACCGGGGAGCTGTTTTTT

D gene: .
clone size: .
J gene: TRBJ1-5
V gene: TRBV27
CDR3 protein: CASSFSYLLSNQPQHF
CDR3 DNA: TGTGCCAGCAGTTTCAGCTATCTGTTGAGCAATCAGCCCCAGCATTTT

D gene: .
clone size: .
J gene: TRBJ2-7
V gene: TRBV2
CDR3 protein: CASRGLGGALYEQYF
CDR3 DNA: TGTGCCAGCAGGGGATTGGGGGGGGCCCTCTACGAGCAGTACTTC

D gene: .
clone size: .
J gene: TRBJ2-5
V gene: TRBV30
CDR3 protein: CAWSGEETQYF
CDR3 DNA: TGTGCCTGGAGTGGGGAGGAGACCCAGTACTTC

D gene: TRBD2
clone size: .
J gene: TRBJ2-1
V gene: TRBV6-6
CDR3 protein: CASETGTSGGYEQFF
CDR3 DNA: TGTGCCAGTGAGACCGGGACTAGCGGGGGGTATGAGCAGTTCTTC

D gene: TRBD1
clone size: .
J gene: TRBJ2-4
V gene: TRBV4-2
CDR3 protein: CASSPGTDRVKNIQYF
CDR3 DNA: TGTGCCAGCAGCCCTGGTACTGACAGGGTCAAAAACATTCAGTACTTC

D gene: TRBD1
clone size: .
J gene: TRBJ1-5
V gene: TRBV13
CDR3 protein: CASSCRGPPYNQPQHF
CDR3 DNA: TGTGCCAGCAGCTGCAGGGGGCCCCCATATAATCAGCCCCAGCATTTT

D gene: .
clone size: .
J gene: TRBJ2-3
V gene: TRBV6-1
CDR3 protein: CASRVNEPDTQYF
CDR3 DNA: TGTGCCAGCAGAGTCAACGAACCAGATACGCAGTATTTT

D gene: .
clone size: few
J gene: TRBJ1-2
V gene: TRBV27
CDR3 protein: CASSQNPRQAMGYTF
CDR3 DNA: TGTGCCAGCAGCCAAAATCCAAGACAGGCTATGGGCTACACCTTC

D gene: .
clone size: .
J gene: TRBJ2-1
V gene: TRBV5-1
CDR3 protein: CASGRTGDNEQFF
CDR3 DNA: TGCGCCAGCGGACGGACGGGAGACAATGAGCAGTTCTTC

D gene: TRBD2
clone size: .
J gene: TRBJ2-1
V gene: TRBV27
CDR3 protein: CASSPPTLAGGGNEQFF
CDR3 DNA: TGTGCCAGCAGCCCCCCCACCCTAGCGGGGGGTGGCAATGAGCAGTTCTTC

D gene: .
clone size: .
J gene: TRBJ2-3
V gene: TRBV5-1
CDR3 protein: CASSLMRGGTDTQYF
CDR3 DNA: TGCGCCAGCAGCTTGATGAGAGGGGGCACAGATACGCAGTATTTT

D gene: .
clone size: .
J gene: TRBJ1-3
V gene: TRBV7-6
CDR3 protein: CASSLAGGRLPGNTIYF
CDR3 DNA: TGTGCCAGCAGCTTAGCCGGTGGGCGATTGCCTGGAAACACCATATATTTT

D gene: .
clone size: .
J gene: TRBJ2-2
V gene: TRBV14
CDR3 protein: CASSQDLTTGELFF
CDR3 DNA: TGTGCCAGCAGCCAAGATCTTACCACCGGGGAGCTGTTTTTT

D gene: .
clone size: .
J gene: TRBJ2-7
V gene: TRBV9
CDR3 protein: CASSVGGRGKNYEQYF
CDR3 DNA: TGTGCCAGCAGCGTAGGGGGAAGGGGAAAAAACTACGAGCAGTACTTC

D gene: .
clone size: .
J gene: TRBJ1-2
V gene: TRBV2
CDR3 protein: CASSGSERAEYGYTF
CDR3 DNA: TGTGCCAGCAGTGGATCAGAGAGGGCGGAATATGGCTACACCTTC

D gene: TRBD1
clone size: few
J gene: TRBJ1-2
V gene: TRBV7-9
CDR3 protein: CASGRRGLGGYTF
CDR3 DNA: TGTGCCAGCGGACGCAGGGGGCTGGGAGGCTACACCTTC

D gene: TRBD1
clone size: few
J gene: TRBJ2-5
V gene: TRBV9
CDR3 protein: CASSPRTGGPETQYF
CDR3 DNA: TGTGCCAGCAGCCCGCGGACAGGGGGCCCAGAGACCCAGTACTTC

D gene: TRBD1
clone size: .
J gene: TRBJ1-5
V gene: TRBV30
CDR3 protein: CAWSVGQGSNQPQHF
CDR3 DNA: TGTGCCTGGAGTGTGGGACAGGGAAGCAATCAGCCCCAGCATTTT

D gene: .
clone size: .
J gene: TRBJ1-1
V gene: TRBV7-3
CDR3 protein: CASSLSGTGNTEAFF
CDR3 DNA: TGTGCCAGCAGCTTGTCCGGGACGGGGAACACTGAAGCTTTCTTT

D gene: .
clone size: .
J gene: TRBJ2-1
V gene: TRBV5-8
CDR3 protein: CASTRGLNEQFF
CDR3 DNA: TGTGCCAGCACCCGTGGGCTAAATGAGCAGTTCTTC

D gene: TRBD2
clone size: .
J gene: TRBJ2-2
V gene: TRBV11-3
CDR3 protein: CASSFLAGGTGELFF
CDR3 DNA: TGTGCCAGCAGCTTCCTAGCGGGGGGAACCGGGGAGCTGTTTTTT

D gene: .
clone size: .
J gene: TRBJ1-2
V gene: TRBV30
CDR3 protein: CAWSVLGDGYTF
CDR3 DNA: TGTGCCTGGAGTGTACTTGGGGATGGCTACACCTTC

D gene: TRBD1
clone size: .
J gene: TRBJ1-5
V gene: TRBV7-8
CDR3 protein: CASSSDRQGYQPQHF
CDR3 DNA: TGTGCCAGCAGCTCTGATCGACAGGGATATCAGCCCCAGCATTTT

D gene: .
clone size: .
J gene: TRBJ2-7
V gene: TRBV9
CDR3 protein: CASSVEGSGYDEQYF
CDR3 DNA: TGTGCCAGCAGCGTAGAAGGCAGCGGATACGACGAGCAGTACTTC

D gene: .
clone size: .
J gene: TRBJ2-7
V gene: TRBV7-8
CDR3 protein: CASSRRGSGPGYEQYF
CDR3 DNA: TGTGCCAGCAGCCGACGGGGGTCAGGCCCCGGCTACGAGCAGTACTTC

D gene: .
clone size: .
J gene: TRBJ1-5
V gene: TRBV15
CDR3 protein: CATSMWSGSSNQPQHF
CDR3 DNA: TGTGCCACCAGCATGTGGTCGGGGAGTAGCAATCAGCCCCAGCATTTT

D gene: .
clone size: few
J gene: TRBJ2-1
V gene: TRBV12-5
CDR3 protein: CASGLGVRSWDEQFF
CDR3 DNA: TGTGCTAGTGGTTTAGGGGTTAGGTCTTGGGATGAGCAGTTCTTC

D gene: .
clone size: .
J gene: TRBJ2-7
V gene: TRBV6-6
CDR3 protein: CASSELVEQYF
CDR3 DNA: TGTGCCAGCAGTGAACTAGTCGAGCAGTACTTC

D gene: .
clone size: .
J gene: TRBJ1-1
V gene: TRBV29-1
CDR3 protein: CSVLGGGAEAFF
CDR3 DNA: TGCAGCGTTCTGGGGGGGGGCGCTGAAGCTTTCTTT

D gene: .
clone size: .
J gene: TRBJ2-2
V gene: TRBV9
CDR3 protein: CASSVGRQNRAGVLFF
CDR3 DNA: TGTGCCAGCAGCGTAGGACGGCAGAACCGGGCCGGGGTGCTGTTTTTT

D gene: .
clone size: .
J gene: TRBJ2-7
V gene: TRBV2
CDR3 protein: CASSLSRDPSTYEQYF
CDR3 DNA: TGTGCCAGCAGCCTAAGCAGGGACCCCTCTACCTACGAGCAGTACTTC

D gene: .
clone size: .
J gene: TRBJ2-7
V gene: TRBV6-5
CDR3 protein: CASSYLGNYEQYF
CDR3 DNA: TGTGCCAGCAGCTACCTGGGGAACTACGAGCAGTACTTC

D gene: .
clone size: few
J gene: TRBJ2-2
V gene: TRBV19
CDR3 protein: CASSLGPNTGELFF
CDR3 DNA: TGTGCCAGTAGTTTGGGGCCAAACACCGGGGAGCTGTTTTTT

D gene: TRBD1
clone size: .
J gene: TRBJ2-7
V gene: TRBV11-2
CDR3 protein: CASSPGGQGGIEQYF
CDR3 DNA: TGTGCCAGCAGCCCGGGGGGACAGGGGGGTATTGAGCAGTACTTC

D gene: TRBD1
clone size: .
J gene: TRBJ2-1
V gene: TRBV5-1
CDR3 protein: CARRMADRGQNEQFF
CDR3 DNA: TGCGCCAGACGGATGGCGGACAGGGGGCAAAATGAGCAGTTCTTC

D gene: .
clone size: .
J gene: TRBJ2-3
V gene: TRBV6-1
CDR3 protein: CASSDRDTQYF
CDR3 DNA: TGTGCCAGCAGTGACAGGGATACGCAGTATTTT

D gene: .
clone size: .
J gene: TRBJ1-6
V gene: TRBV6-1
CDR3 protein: CASRAEGLSPLHF
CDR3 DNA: TGTGCCAGCAGGGCGGAGGGTCTCTCACCCCTCCACTTT

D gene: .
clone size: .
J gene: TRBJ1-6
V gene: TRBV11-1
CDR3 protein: CASSLDQRPLHF
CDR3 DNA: TGTGCCAGCAGCTTAGATCAGAGGCCCCTCCACTTT

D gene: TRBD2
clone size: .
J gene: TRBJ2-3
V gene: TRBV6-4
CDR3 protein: CASSDSGGADTQYF
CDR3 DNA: TGTGCCAGCAGTGACAGCGGGGGGGCAGATACGCAGTATTTT

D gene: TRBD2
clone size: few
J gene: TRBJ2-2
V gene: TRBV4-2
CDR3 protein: CASSHHSGGNTGELFF
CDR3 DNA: TGTGCCAGCAGCCACCATAGCGGGGGGAACACCGGGGAGCTGTTTTTT

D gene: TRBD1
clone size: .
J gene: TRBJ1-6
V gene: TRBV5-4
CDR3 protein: CASSSWTGFDNSPLHF
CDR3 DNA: TGTGCCAGCAGCTCCTGGACAGGGTTCGATAATTCACCCCTCCACTTT

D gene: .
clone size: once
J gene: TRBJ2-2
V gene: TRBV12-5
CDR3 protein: CASGLGSGELFF
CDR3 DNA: TGTGCTAGTGGTTTAGGCTCCGGGGAGCTGTTTTTT

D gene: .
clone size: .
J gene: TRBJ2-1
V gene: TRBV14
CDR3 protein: CASSQDTYNEQFF
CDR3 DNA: TGTGCCAGCAGCCAAGACACTTACAATGAGCAGTTCTTC

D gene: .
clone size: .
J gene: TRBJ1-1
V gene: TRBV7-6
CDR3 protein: CASSLPLTGRTEAFF
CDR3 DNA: TGTGCCAGCAGCTTACCCCTGACAGGACGGACTGAAGCTTTCTTT

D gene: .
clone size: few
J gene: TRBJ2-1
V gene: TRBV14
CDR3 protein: CASSQDIWGGRRNEQFF
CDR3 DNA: TGTGCCAGCAGCCAAGATATTTGGGGGGGCCGAAGAAATGAGCAGTTCTTC

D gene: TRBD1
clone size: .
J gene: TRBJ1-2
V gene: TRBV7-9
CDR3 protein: CASSTTQGARGYTF
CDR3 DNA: TGTGCCAGCAGCACCACACAGGGGGCCCGTGGCTACACCTTC

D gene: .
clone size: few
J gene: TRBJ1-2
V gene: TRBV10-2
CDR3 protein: CASSEGGGGYTF
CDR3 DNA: TGCGCCAGCAGTGAAGGGGGAGGGGGCTACACCTTC

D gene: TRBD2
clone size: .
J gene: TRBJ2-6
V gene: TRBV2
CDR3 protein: CASRLAGARRVGAGANVLTF
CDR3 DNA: TGTGCCAGCCGACTAGCGGGGGCTCGGCGAGTTGGGGCTGGGGCCAACGTCCTGACTTTC

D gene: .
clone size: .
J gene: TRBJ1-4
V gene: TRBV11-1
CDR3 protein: CASSLPTGKLFF
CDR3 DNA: TGTGCCAGCAGCCTACCAACTGGAAAACTGTTTTTT

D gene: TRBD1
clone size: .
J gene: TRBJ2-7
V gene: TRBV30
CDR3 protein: CAWTGGYEQYF
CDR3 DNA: TGTGCCTGGACAGGGGGCTACGAGCAGTACTTC

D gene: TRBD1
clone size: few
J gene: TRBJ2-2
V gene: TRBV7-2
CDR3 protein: CASSLIQGATGELFF
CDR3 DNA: TGTGCCAGCAGCTTGATTCAGGGGGCTACCGGGGAGCTGTTTTTT